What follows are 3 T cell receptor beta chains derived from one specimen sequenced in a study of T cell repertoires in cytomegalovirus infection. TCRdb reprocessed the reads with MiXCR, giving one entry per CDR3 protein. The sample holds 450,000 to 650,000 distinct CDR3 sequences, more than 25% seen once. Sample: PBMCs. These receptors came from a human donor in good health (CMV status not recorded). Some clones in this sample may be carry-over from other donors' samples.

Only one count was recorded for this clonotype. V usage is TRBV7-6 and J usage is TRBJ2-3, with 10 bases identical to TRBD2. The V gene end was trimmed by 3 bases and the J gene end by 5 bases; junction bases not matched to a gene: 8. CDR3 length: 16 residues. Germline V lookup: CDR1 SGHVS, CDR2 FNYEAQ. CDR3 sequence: CASSFSSGRYGDTQYF. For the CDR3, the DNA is TGTGCCAGCAGCTTTAGTAGCGGGAGGTATGGAGATACGCAGTATTTT.

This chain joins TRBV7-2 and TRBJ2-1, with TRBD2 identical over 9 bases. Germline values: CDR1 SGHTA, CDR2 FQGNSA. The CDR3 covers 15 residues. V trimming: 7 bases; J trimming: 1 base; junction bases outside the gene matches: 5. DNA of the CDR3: TGTGCCAGCATCGCGACTAGCGGTTCCTACAATGAGCAGTTCTTC. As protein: CASIATSGSYNEQFF.

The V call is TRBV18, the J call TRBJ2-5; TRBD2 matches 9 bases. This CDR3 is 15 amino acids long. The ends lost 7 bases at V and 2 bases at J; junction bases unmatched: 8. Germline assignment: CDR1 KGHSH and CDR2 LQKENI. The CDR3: CASLPPTSGQETQYF. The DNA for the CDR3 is TGTGCCAGCTTACCGCCGACTAGCGGACAAGAGACCCAGTACTTC.